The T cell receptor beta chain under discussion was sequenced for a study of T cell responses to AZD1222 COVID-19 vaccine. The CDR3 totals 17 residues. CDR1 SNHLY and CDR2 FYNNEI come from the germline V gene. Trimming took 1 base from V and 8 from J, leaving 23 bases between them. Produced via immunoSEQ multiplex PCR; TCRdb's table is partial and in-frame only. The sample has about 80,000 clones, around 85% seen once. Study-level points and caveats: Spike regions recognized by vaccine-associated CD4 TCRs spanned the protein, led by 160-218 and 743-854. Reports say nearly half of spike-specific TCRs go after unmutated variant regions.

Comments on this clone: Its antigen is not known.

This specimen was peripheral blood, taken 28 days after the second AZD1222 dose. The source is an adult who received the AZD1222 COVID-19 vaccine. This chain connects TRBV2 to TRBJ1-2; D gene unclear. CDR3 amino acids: CASSEVRSSGRYRGYTF. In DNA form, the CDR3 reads TGTGCCAGCAGTGAAGTGAGATCAAGCGGACGGTATAGGGGCTACACCTTC. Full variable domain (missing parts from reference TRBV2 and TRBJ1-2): EPEVTQTPSHQVTQMGQEVILRCVPISNHLYFYWYRQILGQKVEFLVSFYNNEISEKSEIFDDQFSVERPDGSNFTLKIRSTKLEDSAMYFCASSEVRSSGRYRGYTFGSGTRLTVV.